This T cell receptor (beta chain) was documented in a study of T cell changes during pregnancy in multiple sclerosis (dated 2019 in TCRdb). In the study overall: The study looked at changes in the T cell repertoire across pregnancy in women with multiple sclerosis.

As regards this clone: Which antigen it targets is not known. The sample holds no much larger clone one base away, and base qualities are not on file.

The library was built by means of the immunoSEQ multiplex PCR assay. This is the immuneACCESS table as TCRdb keeps it, with only in-frame sequences that have V and J called. A part of the clones is gone; compared with another copy, unresolved V genes explain less than half, and the rest is unexplained. The table for this sample lists around 81,000 clones; roughly 89% of them were counted only once. 3.7% of the sample is taken by the ten largest. The CDR3 spans 15 residues, from the cysteine through the phenylalanine. Solely the CDR3 DNA is kept, with 45 bases framed from the first base. V trim: 4 bases; J trim: 5 bases; unmatched bases: 7. CDR1 and CDR2, per the germline V gene, are SGHRS and YFSETQ.

This TCR derives from a female donor in good health, enrolled as a control in a pregnancy study. The chain uses TRBV5-1 and TRBJ1-4, with 8 central nucleotides matching TRBD1. Sequenced here: peripheral blood, sampled after pregnancy. CDR3 sequence: CASSRPDRVNEKLFF. The sequenced DNA is TGCGCCAGCAGCCGACCGGACAGGGTGAATGAAAAACTGTTTTTT.